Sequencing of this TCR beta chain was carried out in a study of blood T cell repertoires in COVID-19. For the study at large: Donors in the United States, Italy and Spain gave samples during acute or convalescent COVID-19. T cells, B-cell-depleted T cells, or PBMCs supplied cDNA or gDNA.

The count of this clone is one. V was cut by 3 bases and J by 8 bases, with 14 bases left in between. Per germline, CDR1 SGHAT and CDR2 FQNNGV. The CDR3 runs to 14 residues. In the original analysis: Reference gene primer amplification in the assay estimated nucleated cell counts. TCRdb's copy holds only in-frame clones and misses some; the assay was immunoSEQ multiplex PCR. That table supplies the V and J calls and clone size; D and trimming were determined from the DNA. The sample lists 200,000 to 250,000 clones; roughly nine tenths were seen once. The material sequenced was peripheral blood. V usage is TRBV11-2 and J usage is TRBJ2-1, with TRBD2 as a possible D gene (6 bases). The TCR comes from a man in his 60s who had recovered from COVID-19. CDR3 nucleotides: TGTGCCAGCAGCTTGAGCGGGCCGTTCGATGAGCAGTTCTTC. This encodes CASSLSGPFDEQFF.